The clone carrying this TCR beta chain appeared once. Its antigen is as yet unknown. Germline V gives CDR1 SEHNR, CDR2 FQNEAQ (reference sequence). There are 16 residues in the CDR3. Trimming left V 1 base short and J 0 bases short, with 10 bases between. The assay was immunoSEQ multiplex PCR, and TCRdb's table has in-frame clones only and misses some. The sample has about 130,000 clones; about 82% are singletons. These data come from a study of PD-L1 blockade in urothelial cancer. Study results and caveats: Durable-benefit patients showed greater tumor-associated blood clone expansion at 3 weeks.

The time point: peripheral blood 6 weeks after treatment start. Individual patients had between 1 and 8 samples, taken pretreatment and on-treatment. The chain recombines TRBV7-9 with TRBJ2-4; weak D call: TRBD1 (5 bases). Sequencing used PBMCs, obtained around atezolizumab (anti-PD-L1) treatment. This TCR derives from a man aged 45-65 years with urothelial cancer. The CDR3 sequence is CASSLGLGLAKNIQYF. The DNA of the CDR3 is TGTGCCAGCAGCTTAGGACTGGGGCTAGCCAAAAACATTCAGTACTTC.